This is a list of T cell receptor beta chains from one sample in a study of brain T cells in children with intractable seizures. Profiled with immunoSEQ multiplex PCR; TCRdb holds only in-frame clones, not every one. This table holds about 340,000 clones, nearly 95% found once. The sequencing used peripheral blood, collected approximately 5 months after surgery. These TCRs come from a boy less than two years old with tuberous sclerosis and intractable seizures. The CDR3 runs from the conserved cysteine through the conserved F or W. The D gene is left open where the match is weak. Not every row has a clone size; where given, it reads once, few, many or a size class.

.,TRBJ1-5,TRBV4-1,TRBD1,CASSQDGTGGEEPQHF,TGCGCCAGCAGCCAAGATGGGACAGGGGGAGAGGAGCCCCAGCATTTT
once,TRBJ2-2,TRBV7-9,.,CASSLPVGRNTGELFF,TGTGCCAGCAGCTTACCGGTAGGGAGGAACACCGGGGAGCTGTTTTTT
.,TRBJ2-7,TRBV20-1,TRBD1,CSATTGREQYF,TGCAGTGCTACGACAGGGAGAGAGCAGTACTTC
.,TRBJ1-6,TRBV9,.,CASSVGAGSPLHF,TGTGCCAGCAGCGTAGGGGCAGGATCACCCCTCCACTTT
.,TRBJ2-2,TRBV7-6,.,CASSSPVIQGSNTGELFF,TGTGCCAGCAGCTCCCCGGTTATACAGGGATCGAACACCGGGGAGCTGTTTTTT
.,TRBJ2-7,TRBV5-1,.,CASSLVQGGEYEQYF,TGCGCCAGCAGCTTGGTCCAGGGTGGGGAGTACGAGCAGTACTTC
.,TRBJ1-6,TRBV7-3,.,CASSQQGREGSPLHF,TGTGCCAGCAGCCAACAGGGCCGGGAGGGTTCACCCCTCCACTTT
.,TRBJ2-3,TRBV5-1,.,CASSLDPGTSTDTQYF,TGCGCCAGCAGCTTGGATCCGGGGACCAGCACAGATACGCAGTATTTT
.,TRBJ2-7,TRBV3-1/TRBV3-2,.,CASSQTRYEQYF,TGTGCCAGCAGCCAAACCCGATACGAGCAGTACTTC
.,TRBJ2-7,TRBV12-3/TRBV12-4,.,CASSLGYPYEQYF,TGTGCCAGCAGCTTGGGTTACCCCTACGAGCAGTACTTC
.,TRBJ1-4,TRBV9,TRBD1,CASSVATGGTEKLFF,TGTGCCAGCAGCGTAGCGACAGGGGGCACTGAAAAACTGTTTTTT
.,TRBJ1-4,TRBV6-1,TRBD1,CASSDQTGPLFF,TGTGCCAGCAGTGACCAGACAGGGCCACTGTTTTTT
once,TRBJ2-2,TRBV29-1,.,CSGTKGGDTGELFF,TGCAGCGGAACCAAAGGGGGGGACACCGGGGAGCTGTTTTTT